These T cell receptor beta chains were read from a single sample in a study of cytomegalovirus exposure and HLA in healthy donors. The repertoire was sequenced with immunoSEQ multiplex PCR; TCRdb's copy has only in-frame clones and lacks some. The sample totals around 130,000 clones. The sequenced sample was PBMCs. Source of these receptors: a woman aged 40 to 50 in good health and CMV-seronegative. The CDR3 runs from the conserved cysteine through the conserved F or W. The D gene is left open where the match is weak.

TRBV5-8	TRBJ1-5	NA	CASSFYSTGSQPQHF	TGTGCCAGCAGTTTTTACTCAACAGGGAGTCAGCCCCAGCATTTT
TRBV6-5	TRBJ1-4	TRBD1	CASSYSGTGDEKLFF	TGTGCCAGCAGTTACTCGGGGACAGGGGATGAAAAACTGTTTTTT
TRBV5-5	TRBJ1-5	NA	CASSLDPMGGQPQHF	TGTGCCAGCAGCTTGGATCCCATGGGAGGTCAGCCCCAGCATTTT
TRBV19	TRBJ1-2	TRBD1	CASSIRTGLGYTF	TGTGCCAGTAGTATCCGGACAGGGCTCGGCTACACCTTC
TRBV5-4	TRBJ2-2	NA	CASSLAAGGAPATGELFF	TGTGCCAGCAGCCTAGCGGCTGGGGGGGCGCCGGCCACCGGGGAGCTGTTTTTT
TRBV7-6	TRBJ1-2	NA	CASSFGGDYGYTF	TGTGCCAGCAGCTTCGGGGGGGACTATGGCTACACCTTC
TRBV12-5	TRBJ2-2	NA	CASGLDRNTGELFF	TGTGCTAGTGGTTTGGACAGGAACACCGGGGAGCTGTTTTTT
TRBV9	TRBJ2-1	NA	CASSVGQVNNEQFF	TGTGCCAGCAGCGTAGGACAGGTGAACAATGAGCAGTTCTTC
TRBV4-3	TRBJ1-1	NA	CASSQGTVNTEAFF	TGCGCCAGCAGCCAAGGGACAGTAAACACTGAAGCTTTCTTT
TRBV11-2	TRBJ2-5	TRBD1	CASSSRGLETQYF	TGTGCCAGCAGCTCTAGGGGGCTGGAGACCCAGTACTTC